This TCR beta chain was captured in a study of patients and donors after allogeneic stem cell transplantation. This clonotype showed up many times. The V gene end was trimmed by 5 bases and the J gene end by 1 base; junction bases not matched to a gene: 7. The CDR3 has 16 residues. TCRdb called the RT-PCR reads again in MiXCR, with one record for every CDR3 protein. The sample includes fewer than 95,000 distinct CDR3 sequences, less than 5% seen only once; the top ten take 2.6%. What was sequenced was blood, either unsorted or a sorted T cell fraction (not recorded which). The chain uses TRBV12-3 or TRBV12-4 and TRBJ1-5, with 8 bases lining up with TRBD1. This clonotype was obtained from a human donor who was either an allogeneic HSCT recipient or a stem cell or donor lymphocyte infusion donor (not recorded which). It is not recorded whose cells these are; they may come from a transplant donor. This CDR3 reads CASSVSGGRSNQPQHF. The DNA of the CDR3 is TGTGCCAGCAGTGTTTCAGGGGGCCGGAGCAATCAGCCCCAGCATTTT.